This TCR beta chain was profiled in a study of T cells after yellow fever vaccination (dated 2019 in TCRdb). General notes on the study: The SMART-Seq v4 Ultra Low Input RNA kit was used to prepare libraries from fractions with low cell numbers. Blood was drawn at multiple timepoints before and after primary and secondary immunization, with bulk PBMC replicates and cell subsets isolated. To follow T-cell clones before and after primary and booster YFV17D yellow fever vaccination, bulk TCR alpha and beta repertoires were sequenced over time. Two healthy male donors, one aged 18 to 30 and one aged 30 to 40 years, were included in the cohort.

TCRdb records Illumina NovaSeq 6000 as the sequencer. TCR cDNA was made using 5'RACE template switching, a step that added a universal primer site and unique molecular identifiers. cDNA synthesis was primed from both the TCR alpha and TCR beta constant segments. Library amplification involved two PCR steps, and the second step added sample barcodes and sequencing adapters. Sequencing of the libraries was done on either Illumina HiSeq 2500 (2x100 bp) or NovaSeq (2x150 bp). For the original study's pipeline: MIGEC was used to demultiplex reads and collapse the reads into UMI consensus sequences, and MiXCR was used for V(D)J alignment. Vaccine-responding clonotypes were identified with edgeR using replicate PBMC samples, with FDR below 0.01 and a log2 fold change above 5 up to day 15 being required. CD4 or CD8 identity was assigned to each bulk clonotype according to whether the clonotype was present at higher abundance in the sequenced CD4 repertoire or the sequenced CD8 repertoire. TCRdb reprocessing: public reads trimmed at Q25 with fastp, clones called with MiXCR, in-frame beta chains kept. CDR3 protein duplicates are merged, each entry listing the most common genes and DNA. These V and J calls derive from TCRdb rather than the authors' analysis. The sample table holds around 260,000 distinct CDR3 sequences, of which around 5.2% were seen once. The ten largest clones capture approximately 3.5% of the sample.

Comments on this clonotype: It lacks a known antigen. No per-base quality is available; no much larger clone lies one base away.

The label giving this sample's treatment or condition can be read as: live attenuated yellow fever vaccine strain. A standard Ficoll-Paque protocol was used to isolate PBMCs from peripheral blood. Dynabeads CD4 and CD8 positive selection kits were used to isolate CD4 and CD8 T-cell fractions. RNA was extracted with TriZol from bulk PBMCs, CD4 and CD8 fractions, and dextramer-positive and dextramer-negative fractions. Study-wide conclusions, independent of this receptor: Most clones expanded after primary vaccination were re-detected after the booster (about 96% of CD4 and more than 70% of CD8), suggesting broad memory maintenance. Because the study included only two donors, the extent to which the findings can be generalized is limited. Computational filtering was required because FACS-sorted repertoires could contain abundant contaminating clonotypes from the bulk population. A small share of clonotypes occurred in both CD4 and CD8 compartments, likely arising from convergent recombination. Compared with the primary T-cell response, the secondary T-cell response was weaker but faster, peaking on day 5 rather than day 15.

The germline V gene supplies CDR1 SGHRS and CDR2 YFSETQ. Trimming accounts for 6 bases at V and 4 bases at J, while the number of junction bases matched to no gene is 9. Measured from the cysteine to the phenylalanine, the CDR3 is 15 residues long. Of all the DNA, just the CDR3 is kept, 45 bases in frame from base 1. The material was CD4+ T cells sorted from PBMCs, obtained on the day of the yellow fever booster vaccination. The chain is made from TRBV5-1 and TRBJ2-1; 8 bases in the junction line up with TRBD1. The sequence came from a man aged 18 to 35 who received the YFV17D yellow fever vaccine. The DNA sequence is as follows: TGCGCCAGCACCGACCCAGGGGGCTCTTACAATGAGCAGTTCTTC. Translation gives CASTDPGGSYNEQFF.